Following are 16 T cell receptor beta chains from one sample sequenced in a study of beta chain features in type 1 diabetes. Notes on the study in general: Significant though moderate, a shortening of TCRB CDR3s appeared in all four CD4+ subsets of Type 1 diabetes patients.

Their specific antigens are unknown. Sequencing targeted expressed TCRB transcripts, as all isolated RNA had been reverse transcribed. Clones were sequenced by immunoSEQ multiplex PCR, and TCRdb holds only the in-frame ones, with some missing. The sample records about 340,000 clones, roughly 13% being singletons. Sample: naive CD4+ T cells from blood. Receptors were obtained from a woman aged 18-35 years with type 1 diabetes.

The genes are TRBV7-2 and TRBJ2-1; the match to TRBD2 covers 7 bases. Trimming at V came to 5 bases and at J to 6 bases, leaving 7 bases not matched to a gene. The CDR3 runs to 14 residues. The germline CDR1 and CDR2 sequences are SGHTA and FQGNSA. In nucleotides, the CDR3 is TGTGCCAGCAGCCCTAGGACTAGGGTCAATGAGCAGTTCTTC. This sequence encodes CASSPRTRVNEQFF.

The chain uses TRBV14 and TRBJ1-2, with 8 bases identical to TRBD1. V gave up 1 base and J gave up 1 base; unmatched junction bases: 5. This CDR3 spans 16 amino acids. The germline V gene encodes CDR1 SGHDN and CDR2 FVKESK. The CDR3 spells CASSQGGQVINYGYTF. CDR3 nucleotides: TGTGCCAGCAGCCAAGGGGGACAGGTCATTAACTATGGCTACACCTTC.

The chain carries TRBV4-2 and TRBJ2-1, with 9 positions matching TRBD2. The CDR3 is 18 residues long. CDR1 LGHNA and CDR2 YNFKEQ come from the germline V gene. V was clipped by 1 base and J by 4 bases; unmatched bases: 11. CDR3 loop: CASSQGPFGSGRYNEQFF. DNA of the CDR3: TGTGCCAGCAGCCAAGGACCCTTCGGTAGCGGGAGATACAATGAGCAGTTCTTC.

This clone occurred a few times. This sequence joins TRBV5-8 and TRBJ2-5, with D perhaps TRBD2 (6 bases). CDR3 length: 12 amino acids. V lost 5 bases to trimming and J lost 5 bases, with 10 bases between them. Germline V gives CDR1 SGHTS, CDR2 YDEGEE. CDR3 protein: CASRGGVETQYF. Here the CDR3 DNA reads TGTGCCAGCAGGGGCGGGGTGGAGACCCAGTACTTC.

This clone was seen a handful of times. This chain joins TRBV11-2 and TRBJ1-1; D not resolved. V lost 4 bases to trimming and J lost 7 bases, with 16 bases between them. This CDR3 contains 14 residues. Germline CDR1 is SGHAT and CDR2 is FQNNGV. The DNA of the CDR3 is TGTGCCAGCAGCTCCTTCAGACACGTCTTTGAAGCTTTCTTT. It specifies CASSSFRHVFEAFF.

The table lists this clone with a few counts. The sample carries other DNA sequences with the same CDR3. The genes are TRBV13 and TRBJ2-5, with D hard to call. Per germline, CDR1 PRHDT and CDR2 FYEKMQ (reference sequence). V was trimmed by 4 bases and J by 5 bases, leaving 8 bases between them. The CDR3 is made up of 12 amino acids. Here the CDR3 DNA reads TGTGCCAGCAGCTCCTCCCGGGAGACCCAGTACTTC. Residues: CASSSSRETQYF.

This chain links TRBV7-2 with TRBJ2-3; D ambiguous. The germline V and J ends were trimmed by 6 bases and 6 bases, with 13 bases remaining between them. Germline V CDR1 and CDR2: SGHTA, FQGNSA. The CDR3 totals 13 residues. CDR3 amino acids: CASRPLGHDTQYF. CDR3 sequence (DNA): TGTGCCAGCAGACCTCTGGGCCACGATACGCAGTATTTT.

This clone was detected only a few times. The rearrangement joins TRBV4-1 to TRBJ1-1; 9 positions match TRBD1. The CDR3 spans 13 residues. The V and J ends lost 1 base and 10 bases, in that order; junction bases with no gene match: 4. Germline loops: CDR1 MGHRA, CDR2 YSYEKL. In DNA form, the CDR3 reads TGCGCCAGCAGCCAAGGACAGGGGGGGTCAGCTTTCTTT. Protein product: CASSQGQGGSAFF.

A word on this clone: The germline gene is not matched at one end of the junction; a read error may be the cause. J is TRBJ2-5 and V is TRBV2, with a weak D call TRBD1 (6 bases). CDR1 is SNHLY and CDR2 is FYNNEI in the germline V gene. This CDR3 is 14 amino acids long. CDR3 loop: CASSQGPAGESQYF. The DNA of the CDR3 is TGTGCCAGCAGCCAGGGACCCGCAGGGGAGAGCCAGTACTTC. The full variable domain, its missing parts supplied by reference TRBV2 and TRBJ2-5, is EPEVTQTPSHQVTQMGQEVILRCVPISNHLYFYWYRQILGQKVEFLVSFYNNEISEKSEIFDDQFSVERPDGSNFTLKIRSTKLEDSAMYFCASSQGPAGESQYFGPGTRLLVL.

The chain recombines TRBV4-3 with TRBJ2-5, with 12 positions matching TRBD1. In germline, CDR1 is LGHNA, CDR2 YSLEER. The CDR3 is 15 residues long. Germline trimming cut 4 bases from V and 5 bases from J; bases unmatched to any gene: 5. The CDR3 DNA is TGCGCCAGCAGCCTTGGGACAGGGGGCAGGGAGACCCAGTACTTC. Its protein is CASSLGTGGRETQYF.

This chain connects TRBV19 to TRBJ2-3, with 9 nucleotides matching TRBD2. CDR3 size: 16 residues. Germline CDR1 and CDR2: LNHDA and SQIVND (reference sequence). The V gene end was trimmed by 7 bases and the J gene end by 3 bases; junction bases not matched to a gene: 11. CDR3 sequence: CASKKGSSGRTDTQYF. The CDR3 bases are TGTGCCAGTAAGAAGGGATCGAGCGGGAGGACAGATACGCAGTATTTT.

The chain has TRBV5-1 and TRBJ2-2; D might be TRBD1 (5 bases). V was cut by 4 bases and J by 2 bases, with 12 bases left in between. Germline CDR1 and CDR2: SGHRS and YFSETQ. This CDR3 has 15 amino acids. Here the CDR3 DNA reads TGCGCCAGCAGCCTAGGACAAGTAAACACCGGGGAGCTGTTTTTT. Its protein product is CASSLGQVNTGELFF.

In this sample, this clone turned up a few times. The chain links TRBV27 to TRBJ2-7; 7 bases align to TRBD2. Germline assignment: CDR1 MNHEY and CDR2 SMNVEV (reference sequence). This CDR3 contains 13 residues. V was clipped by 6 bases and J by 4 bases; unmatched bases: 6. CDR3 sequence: CASSRDYMYEQYF. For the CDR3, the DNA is TGTGCCAGCAGCCGGGACTATATGTACGAGCAGTACTTC.

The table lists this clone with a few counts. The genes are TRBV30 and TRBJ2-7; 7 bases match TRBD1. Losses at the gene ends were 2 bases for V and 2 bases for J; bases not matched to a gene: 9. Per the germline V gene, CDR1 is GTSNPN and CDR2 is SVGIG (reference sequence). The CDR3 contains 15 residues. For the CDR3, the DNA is TGTGCCTGGAGTAGGGGGCAGGGATTAACCTACGAGCAGTACGTC. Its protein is CAWSRGQGLTYEQYV.

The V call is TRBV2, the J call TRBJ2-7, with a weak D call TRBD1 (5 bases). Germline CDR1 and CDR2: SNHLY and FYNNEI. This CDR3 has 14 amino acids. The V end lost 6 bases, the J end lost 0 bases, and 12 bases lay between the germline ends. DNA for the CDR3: TGTGCCAGCAGGAGGACAACGAGCTCCTACGAGCAGTACTTC. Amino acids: CASRRTTSSYEQYF. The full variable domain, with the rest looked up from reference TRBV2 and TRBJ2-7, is EPEVTQTPSHQVTQMGQEVILRCVPISNHLYFYWYRQILGQKVEFLVSFYNNEISEKSEIFDDQFSVERPDGSNFTLKIRSTKLEDSAMYFCASRRTTSSYEQYFGPGTRLTVT.

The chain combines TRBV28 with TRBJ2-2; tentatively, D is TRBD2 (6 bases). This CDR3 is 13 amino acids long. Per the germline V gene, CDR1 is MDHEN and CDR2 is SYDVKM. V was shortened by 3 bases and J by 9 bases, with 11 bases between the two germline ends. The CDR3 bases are TGTGCCAGCAGTTTTGGTGGGAGGAGGGAGCTGTTTTTT. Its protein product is CASSFGGRRELFF. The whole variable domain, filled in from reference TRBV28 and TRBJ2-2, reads DVKVTQSSRYLVKRTGEKVFLECVQDMDHENMFWYRQDPGLGLRLIYFSYDVKMKEKGDIPEGYSVSREKKERFSLILESASTNQTSMYLCASSFGGRRELFFGEGSRLTVL.